The clone carrying this T cell receptor beta chain has just a few counts. Its specificity is not known. This sample is drawn from a study of beta chain features in type 1 diabetes. The overall study: Patients shared similar age, gender and cell yields with healthy donors. There were some 110 million sorted cells examined across all samples. Study-level findings and limits: Moderate but significant shortening of TCRB CDR3s was recorded in all four CD4+ subsets from Type 1 diabetes patients. Patients' naive, central memory and Treg TCRB repertoires seemed closer to one another than those of healthy donors. Patients with type 1 diabetes showed fewer VDJ junction insertions and more deletions.

V was shortened by 6 bases and J by 4 bases, with 16 bases between the two germline ends. Germline CDR1 and CDR2: MNHEY and SVGAGI. This CDR3 is 14 amino acids long. The study reverse transcribed the entire isolated RNA, so it sequenced expressed TCRB transcripts. TCRdb keeps only in-frame clones here, not all; method: immunoSEQ multiplex PCR. The sample comprises some 640,000 clones, more than 13% of which are singletons, and 0.04% rests with the top ten. The sample was naive CD4+ T cells from blood. This chain connects TRBV6-5 to TRBJ2-7, with D perhaps matching TRBD1 (6 bases). This clonotype was sampled from a man younger than 30 with type 1 diabetes. The CDR3 nucleotides read TGTGCCAGCAGCTTAAACAGGGATGGGTACGAGCAGTACTTC. It specifies CASSLNRDGYEQYF.